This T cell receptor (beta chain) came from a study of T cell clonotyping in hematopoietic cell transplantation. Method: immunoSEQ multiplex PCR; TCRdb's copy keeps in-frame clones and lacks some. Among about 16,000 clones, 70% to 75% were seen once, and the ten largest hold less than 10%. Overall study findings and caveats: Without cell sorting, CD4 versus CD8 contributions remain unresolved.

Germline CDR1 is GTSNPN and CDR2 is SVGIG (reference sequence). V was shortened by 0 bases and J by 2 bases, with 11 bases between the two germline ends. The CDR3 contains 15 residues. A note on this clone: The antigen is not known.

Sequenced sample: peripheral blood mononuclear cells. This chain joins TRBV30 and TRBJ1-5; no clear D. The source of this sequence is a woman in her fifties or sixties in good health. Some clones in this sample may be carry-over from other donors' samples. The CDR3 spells CAWSVPHVGNQPQHF. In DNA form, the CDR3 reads TGTGCCTGGAGTGTACCCCACGTAGGCAATCAGCCCCAGCATTTT.